A selection of T cell receptor beta chains follows, all from one sample in a study of shared clonotypes between healthy human individuals. The data were produced by immunoSEQ multiplex PCR, yet TCRdb's version contains in-frame clones alone and is incomplete. Seen here are hundreds of thousands of clones, around 74% observed once, and the top ten hold less than 2%. The sample was memory CD4+ T cells sorted from blood. The receptors come from a woman in her 30s in good health. The CDR3 runs from the conserved cysteine through the conserved F or W. D genes are given only for firm matches. The listing skips clone size in some rows; elsewhere it reads once, few, many or a size class.

clone_size	d_call	j_call	v_call	cdr3_aa	cdr3_nt
.	TRBD2	TRBJ2-7	TRBV2	CASSDREGSIEQYF	TGTGCCAGCAGTGACAGGGAGGGATCCATCGAGCAGTACTTC
.	.	TRBJ2-7	TRBV5-1	CASSSTRLGLSYEQYF	TGCGCCAGCAGCTCCACCCGCCTAGGGCTCTCCTACGAGCAGTACTTC
.	.	TRBJ1-4	TRBV5-4	CASSLGGLGEKLFF	TGTGCCAGCAGCTTGGGGGGTCTTGGAGAAAAACTGTTTTTT
.	.	TRBJ1-5	TRBV2	CASSGTVDSQHF	TGTGCCAGCAGTGGTACAGTAGACTCCCAGCATTTT
once	.	TRBJ2-4	TRBV28	CASSSPRGRLGIQYF	TGTGCCAGCAGTTCCCCCCGGGGGCGCTTGGGCATTCAGTACTTC
.	.	TRBJ2-5	TRBV21-1	CASSELETQYF	TGTGCCAGCAGCGAACTAGAGACCCAGTACTTC
.	.	TRBJ1-3	TRBV4-1	CASSPTWSSGNTIYF	TGCGCCAGCAGCCCTACGTGGAGCTCTGGAAACACCATATATTTT
.	.	TRBJ1-4	TRBV5-1	CASSSGWGPNEKLFF	TGCGCCAGCAGCTCCGGATGGGGGCCTAATGAAAAACTGTTTTTT
.	.	TRBJ2-1	TRBV27	CASSLIPPFNEQFF	TGTGCCAGCAGTTTAATCCCTCCATTCAATGAGCAGTTCTTC
.	TRBD1	TRBJ2-2	TRBV5-1	CASKPGTGNTGELFF	TGCGCCAGTAAACCCGGGACAGGGAACACCGGGGAGCTGTTTTTT
.	.	TRBJ1-2	TRBV2	CASTYRREDYGYTF	TGTGCCAGCACCTACCGACGGGAGGATTATGGCTACACCTTC
.	.	TRBJ2-1	TRBV19	CASSIDRTTNEQFF	TGTGCCAGTAGTATAGATCGGACGACCAATGAGCAGTTCTTC
once	.	TRBJ2-3	TRBV7-9	CASSLGTVRGDTQYF	TGTGCCAGCAGCCTCGGCACAGTCAGAGGAGATACGCAGTATTTT
.	TRBD2	TRBJ2-1	TRBV2	CASSATSGSYNEQFF	TGTGCCAGCAGCGCCACTAGCGGGAGTTACAATGAGCAGTTCTTC
.	TRBD1	TRBJ1-2	TRBV6-1	CASSGDRNTNYGYTF	TGTGCCAGCAGTGGGGACAGGAACACTAACTATGGCTACACCTTC
.	.	TRBJ2-7	TRBV30	CAWTGALISGEQYF	TGTGCCTGGACAGGGGCCCTAATTTCGGGGGAGCAGTACTTC
.	.	TRBJ2-7	TRBV7-8	CASSLGAAQVYEQYF	TGTGCCAGCAGCTTAGGTGCCGCACAGGTCTACGAGCAGTACTTC
.	TRBD1	TRBJ2-7	TRBV19	CASSIGGQGFYEQYF	TGTGCCAGTAGTATAGGGGGACAGGGCTTCTACGAGCAGTACTTC
.	.	TRBJ2-1	TRBV27	CASSFSRVGKNEQFF	TGTGCCAGCAGTTTTTCGAGGGTGGGGAAAAATGAGCAGTTCTTC
.	TRBD1	TRBJ2-5	TRBV5-1	CASSSGAGGVGETQYF	TGCGCCAGCAGCTCGGGGGCAGGGGGCGTCGGTGAGACCCAGTACTTC
once	TRBD1	TRBJ1-2	TRBV19	CASSTTGTGEYGYTF	TGTGCCAGTAGTACTACCGGGACAGGGGAATATGGCTACACCTTC
.	.	TRBJ1-5	TRBV14	CASSQGVDQPQHF	TGTGCCAGCAGCCAAGGCGTCGATCAGCCCCAGCATTTT
.	.	TRBJ1-1	TRBV10-3	CAISESYGHEAFF	TGTGCCATCAGTGAGTCGTACGGACATGAAGCTTTCTTT
few	.	TRBJ2-7	TRBV29-1	CSVGQGRGYEQYF	TGCAGCGTTGGGCAGGGGAGAGGGTACGAGCAGTACTTC
.	.	TRBJ2-2	TRBV7-9	CASSPRTASSTGELFF	TGTGCCAGCAGCCCACGGACAGCTTCGAGCACCGGGGAGCTGTTTTTT
few	.	TRBJ2-1	TRBV6-1	CASSEANREGGFF	TGTGCCAGCAGTGAAGCGAACAGGGAAGGTGGGTTCTTC
.	TRBD1	TRBJ1-2	TRBV25-1	CASSVGTGLLSYGYTF	TGTGCCAGCAGTGTCGGGACAGGGCTTCTCTCCTATGGCTACACCTTC
.	.	TRBJ1-1	TRBV27	CASSPRFHTEAFF	TGTGCCAGCAGCCCTCGGTTTCACACTGAAGCTTTCTTT
.	TRBD2	TRBJ2-4	TRBV7-2	CASSHLAGLAKNIQYF	TGTGCCAGCAGCCACCTAGCGGGTCTAGCCAAAAACATTCAGTACTTC
few	.	TRBJ2-3	TRBV6-4	CASSEAPGERGTDTQYF	TGTGCCAGCAGCGAAGCCCCAGGCGAAAGGGGCACAGATACGCAGTATTTT
.	TRBD2	TRBJ2-7	TRBV29-1	CSVILGLAVYEQYF	TGCAGCGTCATCCTAGGACTAGCGGTTTACGAGCAGTACTTC
.	.	TRBJ1-2	TRBV6-1	CASSEARVWNPYGYTF	TGTGCCAGCAGTGAAGCGCGAGTCTGGAACCCCTATGGCTACACCTTC
.	.	TRBJ2-3	TRBV2	CASVPGSSSSTDTQYF	TGTGCCAGCGTTCCCGGGTCTAGTTCTAGCACAGATACGCAGTATTTT
.	TRBD1	TRBJ1-3	TRBV28	CASRSTETGSGNTIYF	TGTGCCAGCAGGTCCACCGAGACAGGGTCTGGAAACACCATATATTTT
.	.	TRBJ2-7	TRBV5-1	CASSLEGRSYEQYF	TGCGCCAGCAGCTTGGAGGGCCGTTCCTACGAGCAGTACTTC
.	.	TRBJ2-3	TRBV13	CASSPRGIDEDTQYF	TGTGCCAGCAGCCCCAGGGGCATTGACGAAGATACGCAGTATTTT
.	.	TRBJ1-2	TRBV30	CAWSVQTNYGYTF	TGTGCCTGGAGTGTACAGACTAACTATGGCTACACCTTC
.	TRBD1	TRBJ2-7	TRBV2	CASSGQGALGYEQYF	TGTGCCAGCAGTGGACAGGGGGCGCTCGGCTACGAGCAGTACTTC
few	TRBD1	TRBJ1-2	TRBV18	CASDNLQGAITF	TGTGCCAGCGATAATTTACAGGGGGCCATCACCTTC
.	TRBD1	TRBJ2-7	TRBV14	CASSQEKRDSKGPTGEQYF	TGTGCCAGCAGCCAAGAAAAACGGGACAGTAAAGGCCCTACGGGGGAGCAGTACTTC
.	TRBD1	TRBJ1-4	TRBV4-1	CASSHVRDRLFF	TGCGCCAGCAGCCACGTCCGGGACAGACTGTTTTTT
.	.	TRBJ1-5	TRBV5-6	CASSLGDVSQPQHF	TGTGCCAGCAGCTTGGGGGACGTAAGTCAGCCCCAGCATTTT
.	TRBD1	TRBJ2-2	TRBV15	CATSVQGALDTGELFF	TGTGCCACCAGCGTCCAGGGGGCGTTGGACACCGGGGAGCTGTTTTTT
.	.	TRBJ2-2	TRBV27	CASSPRRVARLNTGELFF	TGTGCCAGCAGTCCCCGGCGGGTAGCGAGACTTAACACCGGGGAGCTGTTTTTT
.	.	TRBJ1-2	TRBV29-1	CSVDFMGANGYTF	TGCAGCGTTGACTTTATGGGGGCAAATGGCTACACCTTC
.	TRBD1	TRBJ1-1	TRBV27	CASSLWGTGEAFF	TGTGCCAGCAGTTTATGGGGGACAGGCGAAGCTTTCTTT